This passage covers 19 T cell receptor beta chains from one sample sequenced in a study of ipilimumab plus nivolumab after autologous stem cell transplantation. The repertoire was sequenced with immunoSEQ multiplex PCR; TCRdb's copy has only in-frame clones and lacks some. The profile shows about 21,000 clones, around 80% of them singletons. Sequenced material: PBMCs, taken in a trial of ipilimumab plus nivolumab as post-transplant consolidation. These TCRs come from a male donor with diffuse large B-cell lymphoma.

CDR3 loop: CASSLTPDRGAYGYTF. CDR3 coding DNA: TGTGCCAGCAGCTTAACCCCTGACAGGGGAGCCTATGGCTACACCTTC. The chain combines TRBV11-2 with TRBJ1-2; TRBD1 matches 8 bases. Germline V gene lookup returns CDR1 SGHAT and CDR2 FQNNGV. CDR3 size: 16 residues. The ends lost 2 bases at V and 4 bases at J; junction bases unmatched: 9. The full variable domain, rest sourced from reference TRBV11-2 and TRBJ1-2, is EAGVAQSPRYKIIEKRQSVAFWCNPISGHATLYWYQQILGQGPKLLIQFQNNGVVDDSQLPKDRFSAERLKGVDSTLKIQPAKLEDSAVYLCASSLTPDRGAYGYTFGSGTRLTVV.

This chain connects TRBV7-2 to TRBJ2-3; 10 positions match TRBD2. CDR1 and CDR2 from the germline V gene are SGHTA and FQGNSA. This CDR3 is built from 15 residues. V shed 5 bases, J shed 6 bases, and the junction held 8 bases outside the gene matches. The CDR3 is CASSANSGGPDTQYF. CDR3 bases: TGTGCCAGCAGCGCCAATAGCGGGGGGCCCGATACGCAGTATTTT. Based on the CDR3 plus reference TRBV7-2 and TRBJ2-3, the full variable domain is GAGVSQSPSNKVTEKGKDVELRCDPISGHTALYWYRQSLGQGLEFLIYFQGNSAPDKSGLPSDRFSAERTGGSVSTLTIQRTQQEDSAVYLCASSANSGGPDTQYFGPGTRLTVL.

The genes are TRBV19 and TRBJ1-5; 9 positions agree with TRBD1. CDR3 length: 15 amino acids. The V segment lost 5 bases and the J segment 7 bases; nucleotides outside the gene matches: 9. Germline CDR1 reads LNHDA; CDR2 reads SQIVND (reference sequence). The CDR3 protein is CASSAGRTGVQPQHF. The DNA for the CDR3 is TGTGCCAGTAGTGCAGGAAGGACAGGGGTGCAGCCCCAGCATTTT. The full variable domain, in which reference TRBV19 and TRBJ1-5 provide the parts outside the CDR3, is DGGITQSPKYLFRKEGQNVTLSCEQNLNHDAMYWYRQDPGQGLRLIYYSQIVNDFQKGDIAEGYSVSREKKESFPLTVTSAQKNPTAFYLCASSAGRTGVQPQHFGDGTRLSIL.

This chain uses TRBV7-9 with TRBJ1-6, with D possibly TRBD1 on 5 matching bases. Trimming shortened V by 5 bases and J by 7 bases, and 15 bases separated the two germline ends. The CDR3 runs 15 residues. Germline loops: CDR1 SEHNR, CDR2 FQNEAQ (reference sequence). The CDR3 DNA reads TGTGCCAGCAGCCCCCAGGGCCGAGGCAATTCACCCCTCCACTTT. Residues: CASSPQGRGNSPLHF.

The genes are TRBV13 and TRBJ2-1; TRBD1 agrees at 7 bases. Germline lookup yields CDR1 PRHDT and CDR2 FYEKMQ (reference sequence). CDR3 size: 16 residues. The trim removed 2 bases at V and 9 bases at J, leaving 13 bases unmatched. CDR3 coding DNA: TGTGCCAGCAGCTTATTGGGACAGAAAGGGGTAGCTGAGCAGTTCTTC. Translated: CASSLLGQKGVAEQFF.

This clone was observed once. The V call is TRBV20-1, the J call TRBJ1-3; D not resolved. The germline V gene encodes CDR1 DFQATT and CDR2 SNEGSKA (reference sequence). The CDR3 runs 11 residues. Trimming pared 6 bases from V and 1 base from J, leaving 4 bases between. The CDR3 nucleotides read TGCAGTGCCAAGTCTGGAAACACCATATATTTT. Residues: CSAKSGNTIYF.

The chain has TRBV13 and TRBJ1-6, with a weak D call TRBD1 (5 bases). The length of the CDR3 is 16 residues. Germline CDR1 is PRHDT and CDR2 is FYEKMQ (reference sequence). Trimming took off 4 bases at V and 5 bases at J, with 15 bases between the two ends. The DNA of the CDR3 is TGTGCCAGCAGCTCAGTCCGGGGGGAAAATAATTCACCCCTCCACTTT. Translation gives CASSSVRGENNSPLHF.

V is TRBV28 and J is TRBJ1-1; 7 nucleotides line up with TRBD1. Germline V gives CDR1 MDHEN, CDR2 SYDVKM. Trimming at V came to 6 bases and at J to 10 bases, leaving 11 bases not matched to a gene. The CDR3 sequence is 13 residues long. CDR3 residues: CASRTALTGRAFF. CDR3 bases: TGTGCCAGCAGAACCGCCCTGACAGGGAGAGCTTTCTTT.

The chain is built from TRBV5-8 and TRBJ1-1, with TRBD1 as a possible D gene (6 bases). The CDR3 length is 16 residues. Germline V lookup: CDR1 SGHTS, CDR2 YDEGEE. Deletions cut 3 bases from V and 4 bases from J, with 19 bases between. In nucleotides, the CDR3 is TGTGCCAGCAGCTCCCGGTGGGGTCGGGGGCCCACTGAAGCTTTCTTT. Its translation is CASSSRWGRGPTEAFF.

The CDR3: CASNRTSGGPNEQFF. CDR3 bases: TGTGCCAGCAATCGGACTAGCGGGGGACCTAATGAGCAGTTCTTC. The chain couples TRBV21-1 to TRBJ2-1; the listed D gene, TRBD2, was not tested against the DNA. TRBV21-1 is assigned pseudogene status. CDR3 size: 15 residues.

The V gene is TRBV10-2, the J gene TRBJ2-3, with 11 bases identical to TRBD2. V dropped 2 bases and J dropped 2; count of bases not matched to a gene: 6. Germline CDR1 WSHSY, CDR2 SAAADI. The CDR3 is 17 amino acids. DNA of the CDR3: TGCGCCAGCAGTGAGGGATTAGCGGGGGGGCCCACAGATACGCAGTATTTT. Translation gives CASSEGLAGGPTDTQYF.

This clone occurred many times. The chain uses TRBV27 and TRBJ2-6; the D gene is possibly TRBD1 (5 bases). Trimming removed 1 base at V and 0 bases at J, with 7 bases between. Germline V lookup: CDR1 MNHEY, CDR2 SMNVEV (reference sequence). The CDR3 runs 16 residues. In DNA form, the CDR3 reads TGTGCCAGCAGTTTATACCAGGGCTCTGGGGCCAACGTCCTGACTTTC. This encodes CASSLYQGSGANVLTF.

The CDR3 spells CASRYQLGTEIQETQYF. The CDR3 DNA sequence: TGTGCCAGCAGGTACCAGTTGGGGACTGAGATCCAAGAGACCCAGTACTTC. The rearrangement uses TRBV7-9 and TRBJ2-5; TRBD2 is a possible D gene (6 bases). V was clipped by 6 bases and J by 1 base, with 21 bases between them. Germline values: CDR1 SEHNR, CDR2 FQNEAQ (reference sequence). CDR3 length: 17 amino acids. Looking up the rest from reference TRBV7-9 and TRBJ2-5 gives the full variable domain: DTGVSQNPRHKITKRGQNVTFRCDPISEHNRLYWYRQTLGQGPEFLTYFQNEAQLEKSRLLSDRFSAERPKGSFSTLEIQRTEQGDSAMYLCASRYQLGTEIQETQYFGPGTRLLVL.

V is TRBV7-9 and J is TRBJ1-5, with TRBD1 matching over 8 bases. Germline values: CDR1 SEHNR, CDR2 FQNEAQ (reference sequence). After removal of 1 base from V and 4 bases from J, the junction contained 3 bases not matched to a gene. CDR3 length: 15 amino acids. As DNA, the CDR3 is TGTGCCAGCAGCTTAGGTAGACAGGGGAATCAGCCCCAGCATTTT. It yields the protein CASSLGRQGNQPQHF.

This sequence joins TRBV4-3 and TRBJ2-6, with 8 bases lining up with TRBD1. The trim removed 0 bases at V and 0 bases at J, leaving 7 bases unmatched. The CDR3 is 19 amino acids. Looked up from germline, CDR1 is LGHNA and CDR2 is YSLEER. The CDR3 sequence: CASSQEHGTGGSGANVLTF. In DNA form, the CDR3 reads TGCGCCAGCAGCCAAGAGCACGGGACAGGAGGCTCTGGGGCCAACGTCCTGACTTTC.

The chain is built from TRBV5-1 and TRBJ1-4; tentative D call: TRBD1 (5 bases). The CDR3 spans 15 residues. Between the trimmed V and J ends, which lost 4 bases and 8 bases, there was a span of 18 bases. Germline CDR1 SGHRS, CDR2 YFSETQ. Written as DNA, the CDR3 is TGCGCCAGCAGCCGGGACCTCGGAACGGGGGAAAAACTGTTTTTT. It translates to CASSRDLGTGEKLFF.

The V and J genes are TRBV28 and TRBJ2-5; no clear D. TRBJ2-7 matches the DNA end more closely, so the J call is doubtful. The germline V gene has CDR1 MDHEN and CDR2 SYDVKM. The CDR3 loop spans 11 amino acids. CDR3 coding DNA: TGTGCCAGCAGTCTGGTGAACGAGCAGTACTTC. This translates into CASSLVNEQYF.

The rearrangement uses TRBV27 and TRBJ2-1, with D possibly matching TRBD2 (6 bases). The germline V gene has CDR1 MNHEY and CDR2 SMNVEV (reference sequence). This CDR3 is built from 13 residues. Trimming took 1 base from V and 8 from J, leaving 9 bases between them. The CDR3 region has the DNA TGTGCCAGCAGTTTATTGGGAGGCCATGAGCAGTTCTTC. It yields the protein CASSLLGGHEQFF.

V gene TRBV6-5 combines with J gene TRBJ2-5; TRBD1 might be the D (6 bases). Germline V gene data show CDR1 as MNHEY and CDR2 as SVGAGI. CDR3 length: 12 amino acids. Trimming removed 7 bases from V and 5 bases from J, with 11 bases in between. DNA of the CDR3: TGTGCCAGCAAGGGGACACTGGAGACCCAGTACTTC. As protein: CASKGTLETQYF.